The rows below give T cell receptor beta chains drawn from one sample of a study of tumour-infiltrating T cells in Burkitt lymphoma. Measured with immunoSEQ multiplex PCR; TCRdb has only the in-frame clones, and not every one. Of over a thousand clones listed, about 15% are singletons. What was sequenced was tumor tissue. The receptors shown here come from a human donor with Burkitt lymphoma. CDR3s include the opening cysteine and the closing phenylalanine or tryptophan. The order of the fields is V gene, CDR3 protein.

v_gene: TRBV7-9; CDR3aa: CASARQGVTDTQYF
v_gene: TRBV10-2; CDR3aa: CASSEGRGRYGYTF
v_gene: TRBV19; CDR3aa: CAGAPGGAIGDTQYF
v_gene: TRBV4-2; CDR3aa: CASSQGTGDETQYF
v_gene: TRBV19; CDR3aa: CASSPGQPTIYF
v_gene: TRBV7-6; CDR3aa: CASSMVGTNRNQPQHF
v_gene: TRBV6-5; CDR3aa: CASSYSAGGSNTEAFF
v_gene: TRBV7-3; CDR3aa: CASSFRAGTYNEQFF
v_gene: TRBV7-2; CDR3aa: CASSSSILGDTQYF
v_gene: TRBV6-1; CDR3aa: CATIRARNELQAFF
v_gene: TRBV7-2; CDR3aa: CASSLVGTPNEQFF
v_gene: TRBV9; CDR3aa: CASSVGVGDYGYTF
v_gene: TRBV7-2; CDR3aa: CASSRRQIGTGELFF
v_gene: TRBV6-6; CDR3aa: CASSANRRRNYGYTF
v_gene: TRBV30; CDR3aa: CAWSVTGTTQYF
v_gene: TRBV4-2; CDR3aa: CASSQGLADQETQYF
v_gene: TRBV27; CDR3aa: CASSPSTGGANEKLFF
v_gene: TRBV7-9; CDR3aa: CASSYAGDQETQYF
v_gene: TRBV9; CDR3aa: CASSGQGKDSPLHF
v_gene: TRBV6-5; CDR3aa: CASSVTGSGYGYTF
v_gene: TRBV29-1; CDR3aa: CSVDPGQGAYEQYF
v_gene: TRBV4-2; CDR3aa: CASSPRKGWGSPLHF
v_gene: TRBV7-8; CDR3aa: CASSPEYRGGGSIAETQYF
v_gene: TRBV15; CDR3aa: CATSRSPGYGYTF
v_gene: TRBV7-2; CDR3aa: CASSLRSGTGGDEQYF
v_gene: TRBV7-9; CDR3aa: CASSPWTGVRNSPLHF
v_gene: TRBV5-6; CDR3aa: CASSLVRGITEAFF
v_gene: TRBV28; CDR3aa: CASSFQKKLFF
v_gene: TRBV5-1; CDR3aa: CASSLGQGANEKLFF
v_gene: TRBV19; CDR3aa: CASIPGLAGVYEQYF
v_gene: TRBV29-1; CDR3aa: CSVVRLAGLTDTQYF
v_gene: TRBV29-1; CDR3aa: CSVEQGRDGYTF
v_gene: TRBV4-1; CDR3aa: CASSPGVGGTDTQYF
v_gene: TRBV10-3; CDR3aa: CAISEEDWLYGYTF
v_gene: TRBV6-5; CDR3aa: CASSYRGDIVNVLTF
v_gene: TRBV19; CDR3aa: CASSTWTDPRQPQHF
v_gene: TRBV4-1; CDR3aa: CASSLRDRGLTDTQYF
v_gene: TRBV7-9; CDR3aa: CASSRGGASTDTQYF
v_gene: TRBV4-2; CDR3aa: CASSQVLAGGNLWDEQFF
v_gene: TRBV7-2; CDR3aa: CASSWGQNEQFF
v_gene: TRBV7-2; CDR3aa: CASSPASAGAGNTIYF
v_gene: TRBV5-6; CDR3aa: CASSYGPFRNQPQHF
v_gene: TRBV5-1; CDR3aa: CASSLGGTNYGYTF
v_gene: TRBV5-5; CDR3aa: CASSPGAFEDTQYF
v_gene: TRBV6-6; CDR3aa: CASSYANYGYTF
v_gene: TRBV28; CDR3aa: CASSFHEQYF
v_gene: TRBV19; CDR3aa: CASSFLYDGNYGYTF
v_gene: TRBV6-6; CDR3aa: CASSGGGSGANVLTF
v_gene: TRBV4-2; CDR3aa: CASSQDGDSNQPQHF
v_gene: TRBV18; CDR3aa: CASSLQGGDSPLHF
v_gene: TRBV29-1; CDR3aa: CSVPGSDWGYGYTF
v_gene: TRBV4-1; CDR3aa: CASSHSGGGREQYF
v_gene: TRBV2; CDR3aa: CASIPGSKNIQYF
v_gene: TRBV5-1; CDR3aa: CASSHPSAQETQYF